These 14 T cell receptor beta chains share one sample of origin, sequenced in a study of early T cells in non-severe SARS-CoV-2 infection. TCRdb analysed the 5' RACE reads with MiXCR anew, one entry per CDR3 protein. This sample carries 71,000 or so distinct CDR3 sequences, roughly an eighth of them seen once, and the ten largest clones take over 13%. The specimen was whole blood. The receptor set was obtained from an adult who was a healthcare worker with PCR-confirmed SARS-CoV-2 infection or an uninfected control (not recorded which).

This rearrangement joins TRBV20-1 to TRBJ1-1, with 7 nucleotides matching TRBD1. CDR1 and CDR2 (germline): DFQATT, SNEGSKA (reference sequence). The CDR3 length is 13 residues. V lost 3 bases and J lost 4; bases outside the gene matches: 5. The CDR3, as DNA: TGCAGTGCTAGTGGGCAGGGGGTCACTGAAGCTTTCTTT. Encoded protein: CSASGQGVTEAFF.

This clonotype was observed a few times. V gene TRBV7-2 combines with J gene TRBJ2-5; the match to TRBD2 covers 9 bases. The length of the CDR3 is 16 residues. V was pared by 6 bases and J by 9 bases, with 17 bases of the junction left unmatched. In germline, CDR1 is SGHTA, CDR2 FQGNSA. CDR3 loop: CASRWLAGTQERAQYF. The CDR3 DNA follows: TGTGCCAGCAGATGGCTAGCGGGGACACAAGAGAGGGCCCAGTACTTC.

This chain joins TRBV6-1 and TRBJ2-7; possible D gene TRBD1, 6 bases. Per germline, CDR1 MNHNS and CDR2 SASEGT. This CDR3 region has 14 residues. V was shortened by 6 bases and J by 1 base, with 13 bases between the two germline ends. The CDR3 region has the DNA TGTGCCAGCAGCGTCATGGACAGTTCCTACGAGCAGTACTTC. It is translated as CASSVMDSSYEQYF.

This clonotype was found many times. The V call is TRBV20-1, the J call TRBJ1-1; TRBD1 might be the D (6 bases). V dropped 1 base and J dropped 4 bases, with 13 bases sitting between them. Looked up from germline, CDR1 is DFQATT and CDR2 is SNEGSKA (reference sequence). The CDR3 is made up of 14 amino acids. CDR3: CSARGGGRGTEAFF. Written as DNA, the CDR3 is TGCAGTGCTAGAGGTGGGGGCCGGGGCACTGAAGCTTTCTTT.

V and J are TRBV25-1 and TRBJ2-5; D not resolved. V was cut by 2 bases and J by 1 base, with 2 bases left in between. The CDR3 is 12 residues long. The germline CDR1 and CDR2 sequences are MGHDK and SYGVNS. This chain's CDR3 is CASSEPQETQYF. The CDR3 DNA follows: TGTGCCAGCAGTGAACCCCAAGAGACCCAGTACTTC.

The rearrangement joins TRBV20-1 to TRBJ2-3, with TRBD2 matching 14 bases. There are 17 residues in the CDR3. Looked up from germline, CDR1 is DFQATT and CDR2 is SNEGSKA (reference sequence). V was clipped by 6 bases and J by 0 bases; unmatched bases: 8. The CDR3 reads CSADGTSGGESTDTQYF. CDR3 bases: TGCAGTGCGGACGGGACTAGCGGGGGAGAGAGCACAGATACGCAGTATTTT.

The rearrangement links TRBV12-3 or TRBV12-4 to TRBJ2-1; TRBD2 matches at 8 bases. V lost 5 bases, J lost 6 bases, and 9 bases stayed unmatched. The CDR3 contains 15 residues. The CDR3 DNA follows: TGTGCCAGCAGTCAGCCCGGGACTAGTCGCAATGAGCAGTTCTTC. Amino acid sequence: CASSQPGTSRNEQFF.

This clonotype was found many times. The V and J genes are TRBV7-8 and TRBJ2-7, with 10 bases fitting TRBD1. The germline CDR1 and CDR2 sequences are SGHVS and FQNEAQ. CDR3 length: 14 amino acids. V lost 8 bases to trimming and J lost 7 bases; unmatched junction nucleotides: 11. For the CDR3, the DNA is TGTGCCAGCGGAGAGGGACAGGGGAGATGGGAGCAGTACTTC. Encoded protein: CASGEGQGRWEQYF.

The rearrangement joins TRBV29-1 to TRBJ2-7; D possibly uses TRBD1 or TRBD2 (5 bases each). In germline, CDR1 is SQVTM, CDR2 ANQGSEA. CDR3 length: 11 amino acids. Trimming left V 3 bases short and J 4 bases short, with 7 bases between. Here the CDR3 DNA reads TGCAGCGTTGATGGGGGTTACGAGCAGTACTTC. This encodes CSVDGGYEQYF.

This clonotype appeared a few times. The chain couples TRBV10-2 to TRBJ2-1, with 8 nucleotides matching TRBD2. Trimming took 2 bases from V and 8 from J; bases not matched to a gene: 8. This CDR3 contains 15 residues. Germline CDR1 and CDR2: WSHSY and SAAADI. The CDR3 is CASSEGLAGLDEQFF. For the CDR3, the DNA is TGCGCCAGCAGTGAGGGGCTAGCGGGTCTCGATGAGCAGTTCTTC.

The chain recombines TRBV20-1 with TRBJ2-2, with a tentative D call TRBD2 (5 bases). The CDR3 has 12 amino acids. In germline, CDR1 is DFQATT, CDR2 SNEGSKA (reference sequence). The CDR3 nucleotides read TGCGGCGGACTGGGAATCTCCGGGGAGCTGTTTTTT. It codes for CGGLGISGELFF.

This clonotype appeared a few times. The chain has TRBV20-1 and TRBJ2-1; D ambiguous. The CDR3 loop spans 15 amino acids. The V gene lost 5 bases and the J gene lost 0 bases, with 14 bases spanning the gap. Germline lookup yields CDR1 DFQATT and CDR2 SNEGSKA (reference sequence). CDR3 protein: CSAPALWGSYNEQFF. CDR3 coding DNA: TGCAGTGCTCCCGCCCTGTGGGGCTCCTACAATGAGCAGTTCTTC.

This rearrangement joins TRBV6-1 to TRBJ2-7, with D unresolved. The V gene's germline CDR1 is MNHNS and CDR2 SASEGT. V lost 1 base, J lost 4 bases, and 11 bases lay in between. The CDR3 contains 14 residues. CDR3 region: CASSEDQQMYEQYF. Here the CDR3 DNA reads TGTGCCAGCAGTGAAGATCAACAGATGTACGAGCAGTACTTC.

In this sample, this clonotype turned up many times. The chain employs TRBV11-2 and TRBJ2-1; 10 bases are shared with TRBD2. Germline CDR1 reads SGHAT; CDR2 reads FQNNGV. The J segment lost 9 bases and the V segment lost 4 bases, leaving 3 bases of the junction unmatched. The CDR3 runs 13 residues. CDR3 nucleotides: TGTGCCAGCAGCTGGGCTAGCGGGGGTGAGCAGTTCTTC. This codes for CASSWASGGEQFF.